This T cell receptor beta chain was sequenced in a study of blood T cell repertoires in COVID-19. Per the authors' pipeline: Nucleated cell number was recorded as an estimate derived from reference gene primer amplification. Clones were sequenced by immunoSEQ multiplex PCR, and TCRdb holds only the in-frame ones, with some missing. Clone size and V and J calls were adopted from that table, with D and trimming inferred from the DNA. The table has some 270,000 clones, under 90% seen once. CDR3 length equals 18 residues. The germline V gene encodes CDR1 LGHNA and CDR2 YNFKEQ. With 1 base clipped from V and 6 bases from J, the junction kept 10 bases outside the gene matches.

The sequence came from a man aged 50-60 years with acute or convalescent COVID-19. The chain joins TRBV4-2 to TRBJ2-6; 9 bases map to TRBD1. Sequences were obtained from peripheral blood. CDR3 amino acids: CASSQVGQGIQMANVLTF. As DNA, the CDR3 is TGTGCCAGCAGCCAAGTTGGACAGGGGATCCAGATGGCCAACGTCCTGACTTTC.